These 17 T cell receptor beta chains originate from one sample sequenced in a study of cytomegalovirus exposure and HLA in healthy donors. The PCR made use of 60 Vbeta and 13 Jbeta primers. The protocol was immunoSEQ multiplex PCR, while the TCRdb copy is restricted to in-frame clones and leaves out a portion. The table records roughly 140,000 clones, around 77% of them present only once. Input material: PBMCs. These receptors came from a woman in her 40s in good health and CMV-seropositive.

This chain uses TRBV6-1 with TRBJ1-5; 8 bases fit TRBD1. This CDR3 contains 19 residues. Germline-derived CDR1 and CDR2 are MNHNS and SASEGT. V was pared by 2 bases and J by 5 bases, with 17 bases of the junction left unmatched. CDR3 in amino acids: CASSENYGTGQVIYQPQHF. CDR3 bases: TGTGCCAGCAGTGAAAACTATGGAACGGGACAGGTAATTTATCAGCCCCAGCATTTT.

The rearrangement links TRBV27 to TRBJ2-5, with 11 bases fitting TRBD2. From germline, CDR1 is MNHEY and CDR2 SMNVEV (reference sequence). Trimming cost V 6 bases and J 11 bases; bases outside gene matches: 14. The CDR3 spans 15 residues. This CDR3 reads CASSRLIAGGNEQYF. The CDR3 coding sequence is TGTGCCAGCAGCCGTCTCATAGCGGGGGGGAATGAGCAGTACTTC.

V gene TRBV28 combines with J gene TRBJ2-7; 9 nucleotides align to TRBD2. The J segment lost 7 bases and the V segment lost 5 bases, leaving 9 bases of the junction unmatched. Germline V lookup: CDR1 MDHEN, CDR2 SYDVKM. This CDR3 comprises 14 residues. The CDR3 here is CASSQVAGGLEQYF. The CDR3 nucleotides are TGTGCCAGCAGTCAAGTGGCGGGGGGGTTGGAGCAGTACTTC.

This chain uses TRBV13 with TRBJ2-1; perhaps TRBD1 as D (5 bases). Trimming left V 6 bases short and J 4 bases short, with 13 bases between. The CDR3 extends over 14 amino acids. Germline V gives CDR1 PRHDT, CDR2 FYEKMQ (reference sequence). CDR3 sequence reads: CASRRTNPYNEQFF. CDR3 bases: TGTGCCAGCAGACGGACAAACCCTTACAATGAGCAGTTCTTC. The complete variable domain, with remaining parts taken from reference TRBV13 and TRBJ2-1, reads AAGVIQSPRHLIKEKRETATLKCYPIPRHDTVYWYQQGPGQDPQFLISFYEKMQSDKGSIPDRFSAQQFSDYHSELNMSSLELGDSALYFCASRRTNPYNEQFFGPGTRLTVL.

The V call is TRBV29-1, the J call TRBJ1-1, with 9 bases identical to TRBD1. CDR3 length equals 14 residues. Trimming took 5 bases from V and 6 from J; bases not matched to a gene: 10. The germline V gene has CDR1 SQVTM and CDR2 ANQGSEA. The CDR3 region is CSVTTGGVGAEAFF. The CDR3 region has the DNA TGCAGCGTTACTACAGGGGGCGTCGGCGCTGAAGCTTTCTTT.

This clone occurred once. The chain uses TRBV18 and TRBJ2-2; 8 bases agree with TRBD1. The CDR3 length is 16 residues. Germline CDR1 and CDR2: KGHSH and LQKENI. The junction had 3 bases not matched to a gene; V was cut back by 2 bases and J by 1 base. The CDR3 DNA reads as TGTGCCAGCTCACCATCCGGGACAGGGAACACCGGGGAGCTGTTTTTT. This sequence encodes CASSPSGTGNTGELFF.

This clone was seen a single time. The chain carries TRBV18 and TRBJ2-7; the D gene is possibly TRBD1 (5 bases). This CDR3 spans 15 amino acids. CDR1 is KGHSH and CDR2 is LQKENI in the germline V gene. V was pared by 5 bases and J by 2 bases, with 16 bases between. The CDR3: CASSERLTAAYEQYF. CDR3 nucleotide sequence: TGTGCCAGCTCAGAAAGATTGACAGCCGCCTACGAGCAGTACTTC.

The V gene is TRBV12-1, the J gene TRBJ1-6; TRBD1 is the table's D call, not checked against the DNA. TRBV12-1 is an annotated pseudogene. CDR3 size: 18 residues. This chain's CDR3 is CASSFQSVCQGSSSPLHF. CDR3 bases: TGTGCCAGCAGCTTTCAGAGTGTGTGTCAGGGGAGCAGTTCACCCCTCCACTTT.

This clone was observed once. This chain joins TRBV6-5 and TRBJ2-7; weak D call: TRBD1 (5 bases). The V gene lost 6 bases and the J gene lost 4 bases, with 10 bases spanning the gap. This CDR3 comprises 12 residues. Germline CDR1 reads MNHEY; CDR2 reads SVGAGI. CDR3 amino acids: CASRDTYYEQYF. In DNA, the CDR3 is TGTGCCAGCAGGGACACGTATTACGAGCAGTACTTC.

V is TRBV6-1 and J is TRBJ2-7, with D possibly TRBD1 on 6 matching bases. CDR3 length: 13 amino acids. Trimming removed 9 bases at V and 1 base at J, with 13 bases between. In germline, CDR1 is MNHNS, CDR2 SASEGT. Here the CDR3 reads CASLRDTSYEQYF. The CDR3 nucleotides are TGTGCCAGTCTACGGGACACTTCCTACGAGCAGTACTTC.

Only one count was recorded for this clone. The chain is built from TRBV6-1 and TRBJ2-1; no firm D call. CDR1 MNHNS and CDR2 SASEGT come from the germline V gene. With 6 bases removed from V and 3 bases from J, the gap between germline ends came to 15 bases. The CDR3 has 15 amino acids. In DNA form, the CDR3 reads TGTGCCAGCAGCGCCCTATCGCAGGTCTACAATGAGCAGTTCTTC. Protein product: CASSALSQVYNEQFF.

The genes are TRBV7-9 and TRBJ2-1, with D possibly being TRBD2 (6 bases). The germline CDR1 and CDR2 sequences are SEHNR and FQNEAQ (reference sequence). V lost 4 bases, J lost 1 base, and 14 bases lay in between. This CDR3 has 16 amino acids. The CDR3 region has the DNA TGTGCCAGCAGCTCCCTGGAGGGGCGGTCCTACAATGAGCAGTTCTTC. Amino acid sequence: CASSSLEGRSYNEQFF.

V is TRBV7-2 and J is TRBJ1-6; 9 bases are a match to TRBD1. The germline V gene encodes CDR1 SGHTA and CDR2 FQGNSA. With 4 bases clipped from V and 10 bases from J, the junction kept 8 bases outside the gene matches. This CDR3 contains 15 residues. The CDR3 DNA follows: TGTGCCAGCAGCTCACCGGGACAGGGTTGGTCACCCCTCCACTTT. Amino acids: CASSSPGQGWSPLHF.

This clone appeared a single time. The J gene is TRBJ1-6, the V gene TRBV25-1; 10 bases align to TRBD1. Germline CDR1 is MGHDK and CDR2 is SYGVNS. Trimming cost V 4 bases and J 8 bases; bases outside gene matches: 8. The CDR3 is 16 amino acids. CDR3 DNA sequence: TGTGCCAGCAGTGCCGAGACAGGGGGCGGTTATTCACCCCTCCACTTT. It translates to CASSAETGGGYSPLHF.

DNA of the CDR3: TGTGCCAGTAGTACGGCCGGGACAAAGCTTACCTATGGCTACACCTTC. This sequence encodes CASSTAGTKLTYGYTF. The rearrangement joins TRBV19 to TRBJ1-2, with D perhaps TRBD1 (6 bases). This CDR3 comprises 16 residues. Germline assignment: CDR1 LNHDA and CDR2 SQIVND (reference sequence). V was trimmed by 4 bases and J by 4 bases, leaving 19 bases between them.

J is TRBJ2-1 and V is TRBV27; TRBD2 matches 15 bases. Per the germline V gene, CDR1 is MNHEY and CDR2 is SMNVEV (reference sequence). V shed 4 bases, J shed 9 bases, and the junction held 4 bases outside the gene matches. This CDR3 has 15 residues. The CDR3 sequence: CASSSGLAGGREQFF. The CDR3 nucleotides read TGTGCCAGCAGTTCGGGACTAGCGGGGGGCCGTGAGCAGTTCTTC.

The rearrangement uses TRBV6-5 and TRBJ2-7; TRBD1 agrees at 10 bases. Trimming removed 6 bases from V and 4 bases from J; junction bases left unmatched: 9. CDR1 and CDR2 from the germline V gene are MNHEY and SVGAGI. This CDR3 comprises 15 residues. The CDR3 region has the DNA TGTGCCAGCAGACCAGACAGGGGGCGCTTATACGAGCAGTACTTC. Translated, it gives CASRPDRGRLYEQYF.